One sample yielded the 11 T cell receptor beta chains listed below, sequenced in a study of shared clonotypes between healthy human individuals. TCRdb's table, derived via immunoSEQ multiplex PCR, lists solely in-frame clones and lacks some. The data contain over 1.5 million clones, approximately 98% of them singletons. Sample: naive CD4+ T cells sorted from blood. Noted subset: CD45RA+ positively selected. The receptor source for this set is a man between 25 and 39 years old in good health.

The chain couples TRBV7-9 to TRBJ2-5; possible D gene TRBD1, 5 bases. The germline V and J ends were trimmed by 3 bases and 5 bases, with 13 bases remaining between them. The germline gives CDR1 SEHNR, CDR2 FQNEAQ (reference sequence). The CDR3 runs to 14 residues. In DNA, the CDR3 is TGTGCCAGCAGCTTCCGGACAAACGGCGAGACCCAGTACTTC. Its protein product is CASSFRTNGETQYF.

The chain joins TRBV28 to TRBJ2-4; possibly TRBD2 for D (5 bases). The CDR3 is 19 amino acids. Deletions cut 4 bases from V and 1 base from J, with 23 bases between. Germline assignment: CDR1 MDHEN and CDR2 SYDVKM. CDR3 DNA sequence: TGTGCCAGCAGTTCGGTTACTAGGTTTCAGCTTTCTGCCAAAAACATTCAGTACTTC. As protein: CASSSVTRFQLSAKNIQYF. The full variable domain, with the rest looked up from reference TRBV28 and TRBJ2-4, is DVKVTQSSRYLVKRTGEKVFLECVQDMDHENMFWYRQDPGLGLRLIYFSYDVKMKEKGDIPEGYSVSREKKERFSLILESASTNQTSMYLCASSSVTRFQLSAKNIQYFGAGTRLSVL.

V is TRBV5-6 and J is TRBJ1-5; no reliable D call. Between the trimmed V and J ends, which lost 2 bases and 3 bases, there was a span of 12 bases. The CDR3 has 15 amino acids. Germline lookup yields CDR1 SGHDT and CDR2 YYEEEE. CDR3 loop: CASSFGISPNQPQHF. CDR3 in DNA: TGTGCCAGCAGCTTCGGGATCTCCCCCAATCAGCCCCAGCATTTT.

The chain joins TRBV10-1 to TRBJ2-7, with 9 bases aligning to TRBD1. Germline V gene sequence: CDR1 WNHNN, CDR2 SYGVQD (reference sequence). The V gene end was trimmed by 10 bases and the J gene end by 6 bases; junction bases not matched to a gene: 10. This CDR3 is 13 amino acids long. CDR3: CATASRDRAEQYF. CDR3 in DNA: TGCGCCACCGCTAGCCGGGACAGGGCCGAGCAGTACTTC.

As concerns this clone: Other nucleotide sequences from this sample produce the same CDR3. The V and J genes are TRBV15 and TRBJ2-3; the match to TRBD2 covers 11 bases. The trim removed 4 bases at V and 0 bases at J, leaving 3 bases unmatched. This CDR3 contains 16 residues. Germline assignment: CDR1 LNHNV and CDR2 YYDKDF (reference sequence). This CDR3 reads CATSTGLAASTDTQYF. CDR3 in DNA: TGTGCCACCAGCACGGGACTAGCGGCAAGCACAGATACGCAGTATTTT.

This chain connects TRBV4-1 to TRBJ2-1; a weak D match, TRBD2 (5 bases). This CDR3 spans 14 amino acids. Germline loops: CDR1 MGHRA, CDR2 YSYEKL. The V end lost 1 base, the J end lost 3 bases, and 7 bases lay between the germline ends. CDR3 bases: TGCGCCAGCAGCCAAGCCGGGGTCTACAATGAGCAGTTCTTC. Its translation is CASSQAGVYNEQFF.

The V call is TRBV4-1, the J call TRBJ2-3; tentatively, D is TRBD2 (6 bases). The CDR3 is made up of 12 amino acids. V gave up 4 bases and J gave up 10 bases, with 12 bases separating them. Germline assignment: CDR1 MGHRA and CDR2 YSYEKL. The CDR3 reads CASSPLGGPQYF. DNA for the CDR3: TGCGCCAGCAGCCCCCTCGGGGGACCGCAGTATTTT.

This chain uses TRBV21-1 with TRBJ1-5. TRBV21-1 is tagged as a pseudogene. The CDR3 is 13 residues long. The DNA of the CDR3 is TGTGCCAGCACCCTTCCGGATAATCAGCCCCAGCATTTT. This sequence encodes CASTLPDNQPQHF.

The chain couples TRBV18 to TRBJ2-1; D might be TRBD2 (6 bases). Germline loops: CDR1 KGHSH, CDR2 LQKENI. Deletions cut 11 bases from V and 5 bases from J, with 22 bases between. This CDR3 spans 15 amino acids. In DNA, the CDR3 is TGTGCCTCGTCTCGATTGGGACTCAGCGACAATGAGCAGTTCTTC. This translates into CASSRLGLSDNEQFF.

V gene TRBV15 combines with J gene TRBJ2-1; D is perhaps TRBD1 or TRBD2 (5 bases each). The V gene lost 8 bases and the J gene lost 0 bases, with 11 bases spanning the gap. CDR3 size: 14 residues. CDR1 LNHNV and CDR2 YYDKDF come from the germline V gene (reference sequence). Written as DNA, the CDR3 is TGTGCCACCCTCCCAGGGAGCTCCTACAATGAGCAGTTCTTC. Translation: CATLPGSSYNEQFF.

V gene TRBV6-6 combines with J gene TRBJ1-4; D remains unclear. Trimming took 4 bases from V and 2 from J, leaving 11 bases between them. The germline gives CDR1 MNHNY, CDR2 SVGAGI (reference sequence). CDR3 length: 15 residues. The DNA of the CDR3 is TGTGCCAGCAGTTCCCCGAGTATCACTAATGAAAAACTGTTTTTT. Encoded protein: CASSSPSITNEKLFF.